This T cell receptor beta chain was identified in a study of cytomegalovirus exposure and HLA in healthy donors (dated by TCRdb to about 2017). Broadly, across the study: An earlier analysis of 550 to 700 of the donors reported roughly 270 Gb of sequence data and around 120 million unique TCR beta sequences from about 200 million T cells. An early release covering about 600 HLA-typed donors comprised about 300 gigabases of sequencing data and around 85 million unique TCR sequences. Among the roughly 400 genotyped donors, approximately 82% belonged to the genetic ancestry cluster associated with self-reported Caucasian donors. The study aimed to test whether cataloging public T cell receptors could reveal signatures of past pathogen exposure. The study profiled the T cell repertoires of approximately 700 subjects by immunosequencing and related them to cytomegalovirus serostatus. Besides the first cohort of hundreds of subjects, a separate validation cohort made up of roughly 120 different subjects was used. High-throughput TCR immunosequencing, statistical association of individual TCRs with disease status, and machine learning were combined to predict cytomegalovirus infection status. To study patterns of TCR occurrence, a later analysis re-analyzed previously published TCR beta repertoires from around 700 donors and added high-resolution HLA genotyping. Rather than using new phenotypic data, the later analysis identified candidate immune exposures from TCR beta sequences and from how often those sequences occurred across donors. An earlier analysis of approximately 500 of the donors applied high-throughput TCR beta sequencing to assess whether each TCR beta V gene segment acted as functional or pseudogenic. Alongside the repertoire data, information on donor age, sex, ethnicity and CMV serostatus was compiled. A later genetic analysis took genome-wide SNP genotypes for about 55% of the roughly 700 donors and used that subset as a discovery cohort. All discovery cohort repertoires had been generated on a single sequencing platform. HLA typing covered class I and class II loci at four-digit resolution. The number of donors typed differed by locus, with roughly 629-640 for A, B, C, DRB1 and DQB1, around 520 for DQA1, about 610 for DPA1, and around 460 for DPB1. A handful of DR-DQ haplotypes were handled as single units for association and clustering because linkage in the cohort was strong. Among 398 genotyped donors of the cohort, an average of 235,054 unique TCR beta nucleotide sequences were sequenced per donor, roughly a sixth of them non-productive.

The cohort comprised more than 550 healthy bone marrow donors. At the time of sampling, every cohort member was nominally healthy, though immune exposures that went unrecorded were likely present. The donor tested CMV seronegative, placing the donor among the 350 to 400 seronegative members of the cohort. A peripheral blood sample was provided by each donor, and peripheral blood mononuclear cells were used for TCR beta sequencing. Genomic DNA was extracted from the blood cell samples with the Qiagen DNeasy Blood Extraction Kit. The method behind the library was the immunoSEQ multiplex PCR assay. A mixture of 60 forward primers for TCR Vbeta segments and 13 reverse primers for TCR Jbeta segments was used in the multiplex PCR. The CDR3 region of rearranged TCR beta genes was amplified from genomic DNA with a multiplex PCR assay. Amplified TCR beta libraries were sequenced as 87-base-pair reads on the Illumina HiSeq System. Processing in the source paper ran as follows. Across the 700 or so repertoires, a later analysis counted roughly 84 million unique TCR beta chains, roughly 11 million of which were shared by at least two donors. Raw reads were error-corrected and collapsed into unique sequences by a nearest-neighbor algorithm in which closely related sequences were merged to remove PCR and sequencing errors. CDR3 sequences were aligned to IMGT reference sequences to assign V, D and J gene segments. Each retained sequence needed at least a six-nucleotide match to both a V gene segment and a J gene segment. A rearrangement was called productive if the CDR3 had no stop codons and remained in frame with V and J, and every other rearrangement was called non-productive. Following IMGT convention, CDR3 was defined as the stretch from the second conserved V-encoded cysteine to the conserved J-encoded phenylalanine. The earlier analysis of 550 to 650 of the donors excluded any sequence lacking an unambiguous match to a single V gene segment. An earlier analysis of a few hundred of the donors called V segments functional above 56.7% productive rearrangements and segregating when the between-donor standard deviation exceeded 5%. A statistical classification framework was built for diagnosing cytomegalovirus status from the catalog of TCR beta chain sequences. V and J gene assignment, in a later analysis, came from comparing TCR nucleotide sequences with IMGT/GENE-DB human TR gene sequences. The TCRdist pipeline was used in a later analysis to assign CDR3 sequences and most-parsimonious VDJ recombination scenarios. In a later analysis, each TCR beta chain was defined by its CDR3 amino acid sequence together with its V-gene family, and reads without a unique V-gene family were excluded. To address suspected cross-contamination and a sequencing artifact, a later analysis removed a few hundred highly shared, low-generation-probability nucleotide sequences. For each public chain, a later analysis derived a clonal expansion index from normalized ranks of inferred template counts within each repertoire. In a later analysis, generation probabilities were computed with a VDJ recombination model fitted to out-of-frame rearrangements, and the resulting probabilities were checked against IGoR. A later analysis scored TCR-TCR, TCR-HLA and TCR-CMV co-occurrence with hypergeometric tests, applying a repertoire-size bias correction to TCR pairs. To estimate false discovery rates, a later analysis permuted the HLA or CMV assignments 20 times. In a later analysis, co-occurring TCRs were grouped with DBSCAN, and TCRdist sequence similarity was added when clustering was performed within HLA-allele-positive subsets. Repertoires with fewer than 30,000 or more than 120,000 public chains were left out of co-occurrence clustering, as were five repertoires with anomalous nucleotide sharing. TCRdb's version of the immuneACCESS table is confined to in-frame rearrangements and falls short of the full clone set. An unresolved V gene accounts for under half of the shortfall where checked; the remainder is of unknown origin. V and J calls plus clone size are reproduced from that table; the DNA served to infer D and trimming. The table for this sample lists roughly 280,000 clones; about 66% of them were counted only once. Under 2.5% of the sample is taken by the ten largest.

Its CDR3 holds 13 amino acids, cysteine through phenylalanine. Here the CDR3 DNA is all that survives: 39 bases in frame from base 1. Taken from the germline V gene, the CDR1 and CDR2 loops are SGHTA and FQGTGA. The junction carries 10 bases between V and J, which are trimmed by 4 bases and 4 bases respectively. What the study reported, not specific to this receptor: In a later genetic analysis, a missense DCLRE1C variant was associated with V-gene and J-gene trimming of TCR beta chains, and the association was replicated in an independent cohort. While some public TCRs were present in many individuals, most TCR sequences turned up only very rarely across donors. A total of roughly 160 TCR beta chains were listed by the study as associated with cytomegalovirus. Strong co-occurrence of HLA alleles, especially DR and DQ, made assigning TCR associations to individual alleles difficult. Some IMGT-functional V segments, including TRBV6-2 and TRBV6-3, could not be distinguished by the 87-base-pair reads and were therefore excluded. The sequencing pipeline was judged likely to have produced a cluster of highly shared sequence variants as a technical artifact. Compared with equally common non-associated chains, HLA-associated TCR beta chains in a later analysis were more clonally expanded and had lower generation probabilities. It was suggested by the authors that the approach could potentially be generalized to other disease states and immunological phenotypes. The presence/absence analyses assumed that sequencing depth was roughly uniform across donors, and that assumption may not be true. A later analysis reported that several top co-occurrence clusters appeared linked to parvovirus B19, influenza, CMV and Epstein-Barr virus. Compared with the approximately 700-donor mean, donors in an Asian-associated ancestry cluster had fewer N-insertions in productive TCRs, according to a later genetic analysis. In both the original and validation cohorts, the classifier was reported to diagnose cytomegalovirus status with high specificity and sensitivity. This cohort had only TCR beta chains sequenced, and the lack of alpha or paired-chain data limited which features could be detected. Linkage disequilibrium might explain the correlated functional status among segregating V segments, but an unknown experimental factor could not be excluded. The earlier analysis of approximately 540 of the donors excluded around 17 rarely observed V segments, including chromosome 9 orphons, because counts were too low. In a later analysis, most CMV-associated TCR beta chains were found to appear HLA-restricted, with HLA associations seemingly driven largely by CMV exposure. Because HLA typing was unavailable for some donors at each locus, only the typed subset was used in association tests. Three of the identified cytomegalovirus-associated TCR beta chains were confirmed in vitro to be specific for cytomegalovirus antigens. A further reported finding was that TCR beta sequences accurately predicted the HLA-A and HLA-B alleles for most subjects in the first cohort. In an earlier analysis of more than 450 of the donors, most TCR beta V segments were observed in productive rearrangements about 87% or about 30% of the time, broadly matching IMGT annotations. Specific HLA alleles were associated with around 18,000 TCR beta sequences at a false discovery rate of 0.05 in a later analysis. In a later analysis, TCR association rates were found to vary across HLA loci, with the most associated TCRs seen for DRB1 alleles and the fewest for HLA-C alleles. The only immune exposure information available for the cohort was CMV serostatus.

Details on this clone: It lacks a known antigen. The sample holds no much larger clone one base away, and base qualities are not on file.

Sequenced material: PBMCs. Recombination joined TRBV7-3 with TRBJ1-2; the D gene is unclear. The clonotype originates from a female donor in good health and CMV-seronegative. The CDR3 region: CASSSSEGYGYTF. At the DNA level, the sequence is TGTGCCAGCAGCTCCTCAGAGGGCTATGGCTACACCTTC.